The T cell receptor beta chain described here comes from a study of cytomegalovirus exposure and HLA in healthy donors. Details on this clone: The antigen remains unidentified.

PCR was performed using 60 Vbeta and 13 Jbeta primers. The protocol was immunoSEQ multiplex PCR, while the TCRdb copy is restricted to in-frame clones and leaves out a portion. The sample has about 160,000 clones; around 83% are singletons. Study-level results: The authors listed around 150 TCR beta chains as cytomegalovirus-associated. The authors reported that TCR beta sequences could predict HLA-A and HLA-B alleles. These predictions were accurate for most subjects in the first cohort.

This CDR3 has 20 residues. The sample consisted of PBMCs. The receptor was isolated from a man aged 50 or older in good health and CMV-seropositive. The V gene is TRBV21-1, the J gene TRBJ2-3; the D call in the table, TRBD1, was not verified against the DNA. TRBV21-1 is listed as a pseudogene. The CDR3 region has the DNA TGTGCCAGCAGCAAAGCAACGGTCCCGGCGCCGAACAGGGGGGGAGATACGCAGTATTTT. Amino acid sequence: CASSKATVPAPNRGGDTQYF.